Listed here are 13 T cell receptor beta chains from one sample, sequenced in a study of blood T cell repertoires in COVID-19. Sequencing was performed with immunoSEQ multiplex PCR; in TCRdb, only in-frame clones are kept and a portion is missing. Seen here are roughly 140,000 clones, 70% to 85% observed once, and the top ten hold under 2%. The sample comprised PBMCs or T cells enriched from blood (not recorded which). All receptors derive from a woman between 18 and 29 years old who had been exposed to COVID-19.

This chain's CDR3 is CASSPPGLAGVAGELFF. CDR3 DNA sequence: TGTGCCAGCAGCCCTCCGGGACTAGCGGGAGTCGCCGGGGAGCTGTTTTTT. The chain couples TRBV28 to TRBJ2-2; 14 bases align to TRBD2. Germline assignment: CDR1 MDHEN and CDR2 SYDVKM. With V trimmed by 6 bases and J by 6 bases, 9 bases remained unmatched. The CDR3 sequence is 17 residues long.

In nucleotides, the CDR3 is TGCGCCAGCAGATCCGGGACTAGCGACAACAATGAGCAGTTCTTC. Its translation: CASRSGTSDNNEQFF. The chain uses TRBV4-1 and TRBJ2-1, with 10 bases matching TRBD2. CDR1 MGHRA and CDR2 YSYEKL come from the germline V gene. The junction had 7 bases not matched to a gene; V was cut back by 6 bases and J by 5 bases. The CDR3 is 15 residues long.

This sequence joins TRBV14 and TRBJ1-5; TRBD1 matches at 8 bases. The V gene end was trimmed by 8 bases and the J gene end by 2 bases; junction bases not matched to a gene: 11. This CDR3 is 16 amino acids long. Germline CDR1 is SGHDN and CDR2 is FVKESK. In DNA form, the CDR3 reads TGTGCCAGCTACATGGGGCAGGGGGCCGGCAATCAGCCCCAGCATTTT. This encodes CASYMGQGAGNQPQHF.

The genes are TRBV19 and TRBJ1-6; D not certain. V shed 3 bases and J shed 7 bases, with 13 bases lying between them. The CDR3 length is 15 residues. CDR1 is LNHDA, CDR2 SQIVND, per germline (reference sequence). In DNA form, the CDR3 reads TGTGCCAGTAGTATTACCCCGGGATACAATTCACCCCTCCACTTT. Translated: CASSITPGYNSPLHF.

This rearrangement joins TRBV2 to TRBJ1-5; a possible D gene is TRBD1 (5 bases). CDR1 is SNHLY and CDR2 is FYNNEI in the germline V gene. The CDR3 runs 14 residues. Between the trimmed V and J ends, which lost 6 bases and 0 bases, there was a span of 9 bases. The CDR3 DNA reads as TGTGCCAGCAGGGACATCTATAGCAATCAGCCCCAGCATTTT. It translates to CASRDIYSNQPQHF.

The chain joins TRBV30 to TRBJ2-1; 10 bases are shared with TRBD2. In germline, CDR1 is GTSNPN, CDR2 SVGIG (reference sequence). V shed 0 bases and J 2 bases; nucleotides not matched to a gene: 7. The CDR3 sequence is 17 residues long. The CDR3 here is CAWSVRTSGNPYNEQFF. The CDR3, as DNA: TGTGCCTGGAGTGTTCGGACTAGCGGCAATCCCTACAATGAGCAGTTCTTC.

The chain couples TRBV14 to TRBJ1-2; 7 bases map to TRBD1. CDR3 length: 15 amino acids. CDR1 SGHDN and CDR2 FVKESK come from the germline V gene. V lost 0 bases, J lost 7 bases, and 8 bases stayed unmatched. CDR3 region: CASSQDHRGIAGYTF. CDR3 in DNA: TGTGCCAGCAGCCAAGATCACAGGGGTATTGCTGGCTACACCTTC.

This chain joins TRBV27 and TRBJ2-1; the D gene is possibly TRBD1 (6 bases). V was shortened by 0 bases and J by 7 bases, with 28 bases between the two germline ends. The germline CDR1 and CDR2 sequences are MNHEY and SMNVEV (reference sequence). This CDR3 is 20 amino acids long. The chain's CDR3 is CASSLSPWGVGRGDGNEQFF. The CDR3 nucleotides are TGTGCCAGCAGTTTATCCCCGTGGGGCGTGGGCAGGGGCGATGGGAATGAGCAGTTCTTC.

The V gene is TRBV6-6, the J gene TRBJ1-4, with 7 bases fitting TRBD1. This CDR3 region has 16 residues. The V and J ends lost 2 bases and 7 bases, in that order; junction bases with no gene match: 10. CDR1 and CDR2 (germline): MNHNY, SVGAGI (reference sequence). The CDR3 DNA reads TGTGCCAGCAGTTACGAATTAGGGCAGGGGGGTGAAAAACTGTTTTTT. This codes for CASSYELGQGGEKLFF.

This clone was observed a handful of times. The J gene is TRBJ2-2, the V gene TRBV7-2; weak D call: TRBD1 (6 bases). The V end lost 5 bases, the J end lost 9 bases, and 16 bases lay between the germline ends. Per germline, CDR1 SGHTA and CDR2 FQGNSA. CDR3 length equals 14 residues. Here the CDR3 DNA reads TGTGCCAGCAGCCCGGGACAAATTGGTTGGGAGCTGTTTTTT. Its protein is CASSPGQIGWELFF.

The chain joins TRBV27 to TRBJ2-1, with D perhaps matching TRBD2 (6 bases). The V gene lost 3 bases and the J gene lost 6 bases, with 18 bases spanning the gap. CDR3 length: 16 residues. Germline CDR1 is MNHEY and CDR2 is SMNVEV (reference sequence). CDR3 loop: CASSFNPGLGRNEQFF. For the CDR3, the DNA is TGTGCCAGCAGTTTCAATCCGGGACTCGGTCGCAATGAGCAGTTCTTC.

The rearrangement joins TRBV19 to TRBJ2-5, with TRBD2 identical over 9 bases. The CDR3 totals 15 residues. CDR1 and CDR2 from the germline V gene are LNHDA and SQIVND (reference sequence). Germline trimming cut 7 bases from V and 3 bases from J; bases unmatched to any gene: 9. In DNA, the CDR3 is TGTGCCAGTACGGCAGGACTAGCGCGTGAAGAGACCCAGTACTTC. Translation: CASTAGLAREETQYF.

The CDR3 reads CASSAGTGEDSPLHF. CDR3 sequence (DNA): TGTGCCAGCAGCGCCGGGACCGGGGAGGATTCACCCCTCCACTTT. The rearrangement uses TRBV5-5 and TRBJ1-6; D is possibly TRBD1 (5 bases). Germline CDR1 is SGHKS and CDR2 is YYEKEE (reference sequence). V shed 4 bases and J shed 8 bases, with 16 bases lying between them. The CDR3 is made up of 15 amino acids.